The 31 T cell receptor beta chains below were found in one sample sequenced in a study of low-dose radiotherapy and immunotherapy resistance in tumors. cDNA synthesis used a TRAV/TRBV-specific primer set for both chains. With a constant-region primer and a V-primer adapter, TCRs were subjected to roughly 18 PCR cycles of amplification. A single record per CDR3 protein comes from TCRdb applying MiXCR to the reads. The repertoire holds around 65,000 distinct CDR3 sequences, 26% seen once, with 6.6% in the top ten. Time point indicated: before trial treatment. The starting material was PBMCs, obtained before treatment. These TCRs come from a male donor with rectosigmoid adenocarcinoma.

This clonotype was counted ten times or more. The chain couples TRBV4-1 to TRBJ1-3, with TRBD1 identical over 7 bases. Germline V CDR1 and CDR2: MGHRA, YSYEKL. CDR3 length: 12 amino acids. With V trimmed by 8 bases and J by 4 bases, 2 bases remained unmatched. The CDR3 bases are TGCGCCAGCCGGGACAGCGGAAACACCATATATTTT. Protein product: CASRDSGNTIYF.

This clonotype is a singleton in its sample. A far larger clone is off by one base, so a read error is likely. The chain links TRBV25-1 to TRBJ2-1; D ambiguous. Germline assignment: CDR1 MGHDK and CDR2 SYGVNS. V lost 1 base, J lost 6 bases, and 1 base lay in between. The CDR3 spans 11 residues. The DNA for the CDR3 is TGTGCCAGCAGTGAATTCAATGAGCAGTTCTTC. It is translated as CASSEFNEQFF. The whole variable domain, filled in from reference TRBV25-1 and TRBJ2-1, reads EADIYQTPRYLVIGTGKKITLECSQTMGHDKMYWYQQDPGMELHLIHYSYGVNSTEKGDLSSESTVSRIRTEHFPLTLESARPSHTSQYLCASSEFNEQFFGPGTRLTVL.

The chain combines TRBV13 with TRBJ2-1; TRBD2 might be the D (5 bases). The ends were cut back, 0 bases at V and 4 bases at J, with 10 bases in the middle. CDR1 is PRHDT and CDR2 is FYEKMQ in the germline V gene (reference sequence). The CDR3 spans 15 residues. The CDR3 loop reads CASSLGREPYNEQFF. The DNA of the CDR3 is TGTGCCAGCAGCTTAGGACGGGAACCATACAATGAGCAGTTCTTC.

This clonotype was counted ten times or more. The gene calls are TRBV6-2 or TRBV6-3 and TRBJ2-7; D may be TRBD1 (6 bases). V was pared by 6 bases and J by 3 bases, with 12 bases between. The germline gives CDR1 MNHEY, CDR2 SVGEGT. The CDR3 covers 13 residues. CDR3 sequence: CASSPDSFYEQYF. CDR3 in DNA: TGTGCCAGCAGCCCGGACAGTTTCTACGAGCAGTACTTC.

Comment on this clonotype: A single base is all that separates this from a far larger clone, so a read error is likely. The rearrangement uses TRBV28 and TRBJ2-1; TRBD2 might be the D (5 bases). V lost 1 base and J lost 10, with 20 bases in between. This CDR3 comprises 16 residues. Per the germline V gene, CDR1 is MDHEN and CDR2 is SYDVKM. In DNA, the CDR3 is TGTGCCAGCAGTTTATCGGGAAACCAATCCTCCTACGAGCAGTTCTTC. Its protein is CASSLSGNQSSYEQFF. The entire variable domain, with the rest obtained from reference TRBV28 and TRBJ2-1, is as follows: DVKVTQSSRYLVKRTGEKVFLECVQDMDHENMFWYRQDPGLGLRLIYFSYDVKMKEKGDIPEGYSVSREKKERFSLILESASTNQTSMYLCASSLSGNQSSYEQFFGPGTRLTVL.

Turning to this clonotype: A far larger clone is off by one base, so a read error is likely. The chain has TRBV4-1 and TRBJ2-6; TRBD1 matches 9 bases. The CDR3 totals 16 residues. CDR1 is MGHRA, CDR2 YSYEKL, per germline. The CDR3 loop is CAGSPTGGSGANVLTF. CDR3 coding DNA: TGTGCCGGCAGCCCGACAGGGGGCTCTGGGGCCAACGTCCTGACTTTC.

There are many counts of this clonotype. DNA of the CDR3: TGTGCCAGCAGCGTAAGGATGGGGCTAATCTATGGCTACACCTTC. It translates to CASSVRMGLIYGYTF. J is TRBJ1-2 and V is TRBV27, with D possibly TRBD1 on 5 matching bases. In germline, CDR1 is MNHEY, CDR2 SMNVEV (reference sequence). This CDR3 region has 15 residues. Trimming removed 6 bases at V and 4 bases at J, with 18 bases between.

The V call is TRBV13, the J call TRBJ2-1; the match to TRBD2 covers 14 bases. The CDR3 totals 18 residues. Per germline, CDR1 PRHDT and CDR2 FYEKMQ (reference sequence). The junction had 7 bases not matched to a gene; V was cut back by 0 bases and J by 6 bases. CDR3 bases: TGTGCCAGCAGCTTAGGCGATAGCGGGACTAGCGGGGGCAATGAGCAGTTCTTC. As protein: CASSLGDSGTSGGNEQFF.

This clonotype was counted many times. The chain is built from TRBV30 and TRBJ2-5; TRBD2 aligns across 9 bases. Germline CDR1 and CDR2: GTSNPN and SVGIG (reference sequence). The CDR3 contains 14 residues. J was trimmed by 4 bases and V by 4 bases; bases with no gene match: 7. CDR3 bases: TGTGCCTGGATGCCAAGCGGGGGGAGAGAGACCCAGTACTTC. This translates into CAWMPSGGRETQYF. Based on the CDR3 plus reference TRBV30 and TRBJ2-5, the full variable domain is SQTIHQWPATLVQPVGSPLSLECTVEGTSNPNLYWYRQAAGRGLQLLFYSVGIGQISSEVPQNLSASRPQDRQFILSSKKLLLSDSGFYLCAWMPSGGRETQYFGPGTRLLVL.

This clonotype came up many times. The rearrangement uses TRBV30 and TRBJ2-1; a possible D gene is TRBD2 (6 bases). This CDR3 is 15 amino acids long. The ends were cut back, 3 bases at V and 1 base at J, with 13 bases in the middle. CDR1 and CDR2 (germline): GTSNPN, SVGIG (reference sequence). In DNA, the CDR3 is TGTGCCTGGAGGGGGGGATCGGGATCCTACAATGAGCAGTTCTTC. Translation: CAWRGGSGSYNEQFF.

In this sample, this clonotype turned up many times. CDR3 DNA sequence: TGTGCCAGCAGTTTAAACCCCGGGGGGGCACCCTACGAGCAGTACTTC. This gives the protein CASSLNPGGAPYEQYF. The V and J genes are TRBV28 and TRBJ2-7, with TRBD2 matching 8 bases. CDR3 size: 16 residues. The germline gives CDR1 MDHEN, CDR2 SYDVKM. Germline trimming cut 2 bases from V and 2 bases from J; bases unmatched to any gene: 8. The variable domain in full, completed from reference TRBV28 and TRBJ2-7, reads DVKVTQSSRYLVKRTGEKVFLECVQDMDHENMFWYRQDPGLGLRLIYFSYDVKMKEKGDIPEGYSVSREKKERFSLILESASTNQTSMYLCASSLNPGGAPYEQYFGPGTRLTVT.

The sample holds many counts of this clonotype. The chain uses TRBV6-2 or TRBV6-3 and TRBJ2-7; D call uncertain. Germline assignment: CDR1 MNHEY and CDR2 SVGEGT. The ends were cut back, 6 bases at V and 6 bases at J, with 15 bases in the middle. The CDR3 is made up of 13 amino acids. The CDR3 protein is CASRQSRVTEQYF. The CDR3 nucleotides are TGTGCCAGCAGACAATCTAGGGTCACCGAGCAGTACTTC.

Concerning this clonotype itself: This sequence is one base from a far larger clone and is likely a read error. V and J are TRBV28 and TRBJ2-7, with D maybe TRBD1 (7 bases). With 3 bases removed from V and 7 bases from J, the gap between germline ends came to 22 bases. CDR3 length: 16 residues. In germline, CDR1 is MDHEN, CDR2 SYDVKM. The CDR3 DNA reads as TGTGCCAGCAGTTTGGGGGGACAGAGTTTATACAATGAGCAGTACTTC. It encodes CASSLGGQSLYNEQYF.

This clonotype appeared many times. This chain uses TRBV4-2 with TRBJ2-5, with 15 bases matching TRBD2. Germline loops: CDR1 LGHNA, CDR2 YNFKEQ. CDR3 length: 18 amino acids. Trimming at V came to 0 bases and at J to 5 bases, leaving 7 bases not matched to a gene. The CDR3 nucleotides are TGTGCCAGCAGCCAAGATCGGGGACTAGCGGGAGGCGGGGAGACCCAGTACTTC. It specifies CASSQDRGLAGGGETQYF.

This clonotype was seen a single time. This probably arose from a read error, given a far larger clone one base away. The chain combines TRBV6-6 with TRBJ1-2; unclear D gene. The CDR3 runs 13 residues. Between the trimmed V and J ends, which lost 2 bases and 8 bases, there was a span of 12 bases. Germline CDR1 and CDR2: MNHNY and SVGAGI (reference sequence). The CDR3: CASSYTPVGGYTF. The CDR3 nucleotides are TGTGCCAGCAGTTACACCCCAGTCGGAGGCTACACCTTC.

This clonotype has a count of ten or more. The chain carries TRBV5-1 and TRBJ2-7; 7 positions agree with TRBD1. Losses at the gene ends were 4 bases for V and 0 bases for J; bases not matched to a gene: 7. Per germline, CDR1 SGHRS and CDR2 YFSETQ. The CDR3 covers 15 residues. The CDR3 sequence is CASSTGTATSYEQYF. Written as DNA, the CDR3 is TGCGCCAGCAGCACCGGGACAGCGACCTCCTACGAGCAGTACTTC.

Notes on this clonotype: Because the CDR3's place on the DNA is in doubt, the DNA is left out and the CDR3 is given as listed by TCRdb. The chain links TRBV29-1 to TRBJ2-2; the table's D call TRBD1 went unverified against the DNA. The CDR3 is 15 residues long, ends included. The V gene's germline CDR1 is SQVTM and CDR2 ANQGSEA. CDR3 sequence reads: CSVGKGQATGELFFF.

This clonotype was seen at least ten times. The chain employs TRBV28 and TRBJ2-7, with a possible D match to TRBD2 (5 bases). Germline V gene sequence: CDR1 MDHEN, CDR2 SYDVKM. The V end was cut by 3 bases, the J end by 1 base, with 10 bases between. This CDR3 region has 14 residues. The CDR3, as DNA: TGTGCCAGCAGTTTTTCCGGGGAGTCCTACGAGCAGTACTTC. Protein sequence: CASSFSGESYEQYF.

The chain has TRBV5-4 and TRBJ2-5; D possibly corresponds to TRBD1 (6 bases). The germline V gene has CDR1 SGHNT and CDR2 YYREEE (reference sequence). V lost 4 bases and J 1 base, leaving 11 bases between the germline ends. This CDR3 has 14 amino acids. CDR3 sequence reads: CASSVPGVQETQYF. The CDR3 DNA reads TGTGCCAGCAGCGTGCCAGGGGTCCAAGAGACCCAGTACTTC.

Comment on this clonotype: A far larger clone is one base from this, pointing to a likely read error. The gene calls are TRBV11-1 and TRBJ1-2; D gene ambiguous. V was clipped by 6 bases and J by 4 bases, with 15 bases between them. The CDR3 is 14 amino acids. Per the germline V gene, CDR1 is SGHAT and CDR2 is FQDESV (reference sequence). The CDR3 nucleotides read TGTGCCAGCAGTCCGCCGGAGAACCTCTATGGCTACACCTTC. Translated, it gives CASSPPENLYGYTF.

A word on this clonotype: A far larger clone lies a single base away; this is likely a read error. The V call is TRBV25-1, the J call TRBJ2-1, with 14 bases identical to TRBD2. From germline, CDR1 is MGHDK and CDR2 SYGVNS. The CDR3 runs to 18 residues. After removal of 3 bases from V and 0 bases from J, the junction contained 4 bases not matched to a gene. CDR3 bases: TGTGCCAGCAGTGAGAGGACTAGCGGGGGGAGCTCCTACAATGAGCAGTTCTTC. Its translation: CASSERTSGGSSYNEQFF.

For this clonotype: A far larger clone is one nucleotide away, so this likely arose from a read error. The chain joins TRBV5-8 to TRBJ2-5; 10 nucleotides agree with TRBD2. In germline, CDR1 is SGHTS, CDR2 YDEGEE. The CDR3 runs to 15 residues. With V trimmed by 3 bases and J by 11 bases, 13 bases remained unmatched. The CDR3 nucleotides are TGTGCCAGCAGCTCGGAGACTAGCGGGTTATTTGAGCAGTACTTC. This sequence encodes CASSSETSGLFEQYF.

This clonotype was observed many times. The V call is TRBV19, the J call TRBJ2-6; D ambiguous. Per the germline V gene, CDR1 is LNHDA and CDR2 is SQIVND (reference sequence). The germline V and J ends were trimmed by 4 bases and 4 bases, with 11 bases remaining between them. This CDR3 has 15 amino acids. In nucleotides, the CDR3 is TGTGCCAGTAGTACCCCAGAGACGGGGGCCAACGTCCTGACTTTC. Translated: CASSTPETGANVLTF. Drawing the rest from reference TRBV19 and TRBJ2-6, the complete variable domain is DGGITQSPKYLFRKEGQNVTLSCEQNLNHDAMYWYRQDPGQGLRLIYYSQIVNDFQKGDIAEGYSVSREKKESFPLTVTSAQKNPTAFYLCASSTPETGANVLTFGAGSRLTVL.

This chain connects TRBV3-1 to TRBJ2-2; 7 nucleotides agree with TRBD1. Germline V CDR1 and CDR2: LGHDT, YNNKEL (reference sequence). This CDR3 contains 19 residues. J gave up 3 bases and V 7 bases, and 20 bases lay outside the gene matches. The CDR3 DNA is TGTGCCAGCACCCTACCCGAGAGGGTTGGTGACAGGGACACCGGGGAGCTGTTTTTT. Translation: CASTLPERVGDRDTGELFF.

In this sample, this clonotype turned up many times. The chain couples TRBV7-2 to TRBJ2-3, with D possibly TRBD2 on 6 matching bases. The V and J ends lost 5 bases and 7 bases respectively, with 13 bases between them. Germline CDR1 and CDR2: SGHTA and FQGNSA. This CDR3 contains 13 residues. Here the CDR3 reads CASSKGLINTQYF. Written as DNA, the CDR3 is TGTGCCAGCAGCAAGGGACTCATAAATACGCAGTATTTT. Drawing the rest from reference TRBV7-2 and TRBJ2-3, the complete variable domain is GAGVSQSPSNKVTEKGKDVELRCDPISGHTALYWYRQSLGQGLEFLIYFQGNSAPDKSGLPSDRFSAERTGGSVSTLTIQRTQQEDSAVYLCASSKGLINTQYFGPGTRLTVL.

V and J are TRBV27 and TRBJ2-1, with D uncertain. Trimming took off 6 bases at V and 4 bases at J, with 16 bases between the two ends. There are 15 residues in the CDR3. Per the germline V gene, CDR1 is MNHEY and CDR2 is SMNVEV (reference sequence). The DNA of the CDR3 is TGTGCCAGCAGCCCAGACCGAGAACTTTACAATGAGCAGTTCTTC. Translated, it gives CASSPDRELYNEQFF.

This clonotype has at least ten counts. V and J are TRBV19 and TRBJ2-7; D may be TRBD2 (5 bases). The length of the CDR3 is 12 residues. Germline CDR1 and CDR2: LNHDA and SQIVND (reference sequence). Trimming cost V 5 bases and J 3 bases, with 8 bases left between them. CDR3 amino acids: CASSDGVYEQYF. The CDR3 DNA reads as TGTGCCAGTAGTGACGGGGTCTACGAGCAGTACTTC.

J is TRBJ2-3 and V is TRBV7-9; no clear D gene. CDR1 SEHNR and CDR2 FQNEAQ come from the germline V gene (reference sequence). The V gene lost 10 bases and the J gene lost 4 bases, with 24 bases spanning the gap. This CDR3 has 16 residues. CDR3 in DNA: TGTGCCACCAACCAGGATGGCCGGTCCCTCCCAGATACGCAGTATTTT. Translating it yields CATNQDGRSLPDTQYF.

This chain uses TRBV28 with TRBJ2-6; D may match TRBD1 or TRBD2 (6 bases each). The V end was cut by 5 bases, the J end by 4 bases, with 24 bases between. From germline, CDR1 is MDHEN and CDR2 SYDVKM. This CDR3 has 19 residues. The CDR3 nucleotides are TGTGCCAGCAGTGTCGGGGGCAGCAAACCCGGGCGAGGGGCCAACGTCCTGACTTTC. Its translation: CASSVGGSKPGRGANVLTF.

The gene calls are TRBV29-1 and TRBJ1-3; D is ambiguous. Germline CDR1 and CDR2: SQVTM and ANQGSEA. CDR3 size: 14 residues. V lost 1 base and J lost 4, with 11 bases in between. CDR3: CSVEVREAGNTIYF. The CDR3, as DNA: TGCAGCGTTGAAGTGAGAGAGGCGGGAAACACCATATATTTT.

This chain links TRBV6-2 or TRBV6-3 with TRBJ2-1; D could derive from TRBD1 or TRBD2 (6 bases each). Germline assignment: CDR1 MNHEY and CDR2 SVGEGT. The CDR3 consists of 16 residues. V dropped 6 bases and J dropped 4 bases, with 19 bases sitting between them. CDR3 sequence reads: CASSPNRGGGYNEQFF. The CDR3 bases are TGTGCCAGCAGCCCGAATCGAGGGGGAGGATACAATGAGCAGTTCTTC.